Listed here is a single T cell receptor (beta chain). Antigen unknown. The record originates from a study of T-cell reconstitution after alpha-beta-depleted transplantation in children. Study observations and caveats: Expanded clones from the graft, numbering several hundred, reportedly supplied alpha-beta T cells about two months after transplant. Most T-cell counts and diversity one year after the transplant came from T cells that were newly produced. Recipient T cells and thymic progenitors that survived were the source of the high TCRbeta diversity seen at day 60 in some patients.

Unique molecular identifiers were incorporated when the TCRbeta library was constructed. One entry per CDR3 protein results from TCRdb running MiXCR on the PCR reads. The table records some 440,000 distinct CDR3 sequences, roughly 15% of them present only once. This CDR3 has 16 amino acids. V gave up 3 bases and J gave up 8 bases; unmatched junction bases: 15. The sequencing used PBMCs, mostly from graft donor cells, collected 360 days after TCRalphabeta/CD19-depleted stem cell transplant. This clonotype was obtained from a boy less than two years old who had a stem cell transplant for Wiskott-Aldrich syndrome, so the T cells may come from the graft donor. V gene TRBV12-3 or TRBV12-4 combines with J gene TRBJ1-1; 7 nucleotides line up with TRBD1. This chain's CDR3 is CASSFLVGTARNEAFF. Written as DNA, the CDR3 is TGTGCCAGCAGTTTTTTGGTTGGGACAGCAAGAAACGAAGCTTTCTTT.